Given below is one T cell receptor beta chain in context. The data stem from a study of blood T cell repertoires in COVID-19. This table comes from immunoSEQ multiplex PCR, and its TCRdb copy is limited to in-frame clones, with some not included. Here the sample spans some 290,000 clones, roughly 90% being singletons. Per germline, CDR1 MGHDK and CDR2 SYGVNS. This CDR3 has 15 amino acids. V gave up 6 bases and J gave up 7 bases; unmatched junction bases: 6. The chain joins TRBV25-1 to TRBJ1-6, with 10 positions matching TRBD1. Sequencing input: peripheral blood. This clonotype was obtained from a woman between 25 and 40 years old with COVID-19, enrolled during active disease. For the CDR3, the DNA is TGTGCCAGCAGGGGGACAGGGGCAACCAATTCACCCCTCCACTTT. Encoded protein: CASRGTGATNSPLHF.